This passage covers 25 T cell receptor beta chains from one sample sequenced in a study of T cell responses to AZD1222 COVID-19 vaccine. Method: immunoSEQ multiplex PCR; TCRdb's copy keeps in-frame clones and lacks some. The table records over 45,000 clones, roughly 85% of them present only once. Source: peripheral blood, taken on day 0 of MenACWY control vaccination. These receptors were obtained from an adult in good health.

This clone was counted only a few times. J is TRBJ2-1 and V is TRBV7-6; 7 nucleotides agree with TRBD2. Germline V gene data show CDR1 as SGHVS and CDR2 as FNYEAQ. The CDR3 has 13 residues. V lost 9 bases, J lost 6 bases, and 8 bases stayed unmatched. The chain's CDR3 is CASREASGNEQFF. In nucleotides, the CDR3 is TGTGCCAGTAGGGAGGCTAGCGGCAATGAGCAGTTCTTC. The full variable domain, completed using reference TRBV7-6 and TRBJ2-1, is GAGVSQSPRYKVTKRGQDVALRCDPISGHVSLYWYRQALGQGPEFLTYFNYEAQQDKSGLPNDRFSAERPEGSISTLTIQRTEQRDSAMYRCASREASGNEQFFGPGTRLTVL.

This chain joins TRBV3-1 (or the pseudogene TRBV3-2) and TRBJ1-1; D uncertain. V lost 2 bases and J lost 5, with 6 bases in between. This CDR3 is 12 amino acids long. CDR1 LGHDT and CDR2 YNNKEL come from the germline V gene (reference sequence). CDR3 DNA sequence: TGTGCCAGCAGCCAAAGGGTAACTGAAGCTTTCTTT. Protein: CASSQRVTEAFF.

The V call is TRBV19, the J call TRBJ2-1; 9 bases match TRBD1. The ends lost 7 bases at V and 6 bases at J; junction bases unmatched: 7. The CDR3 covers 14 residues. Germline loops: CDR1 LNHDA, CDR2 SQIVND (reference sequence). The CDR3 sequence is CASTPRDRVNEQFF. The CDR3 DNA follows: TGTGCCAGTACGCCCCGGGACAGGGTCAATGAGCAGTTCTTC.

V gene TRBV3-1 (or the pseudogene TRBV3-2) combines with J gene TRBJ1-3; no clear D. With 4 bases removed from V and 1 base from J, the gap between germline ends came to 14 bases. The CDR3 length is 16 residues. Germline V gene sequence: CDR1 LGHDT, CDR2 YNNKEL (reference sequence). CDR3 DNA: TGTGCCAGCAGCCTACAAGTGCAGCGATCTGGAAACACCATATATTTT. Translated: CASSLQVQRSGNTIYF.

The V and J genes are TRBV21-1 and TRBJ2-7; the table assigns TRBD1, which was not confirmed against the DNA. TRBV21-1 has pseudogene status. The CDR3 is 18 residues long. CDR3 sequence reads: CASNPPTERGLVYVEQYF. The DNA of the CDR3 is TGTGCCAGCAACCCCCCAACGGAGAGGGGGTTAGTCTACGTGGAGCAGTACTTC.

The genes are TRBV29-1 and TRBJ2-3; D possibly corresponds to TRBD2 (6 bases). Trimming stripped 6 bases from V and 0 bases from J, with 19 bases between. The germline CDR1 and CDR2 sequences are SQVTM and ANQGSEA. This CDR3 has 16 residues. The CDR3 DNA follows: TGCAGCGTCCCCGGCCCGCGGGAAGGGAGCACAGATACGCAGTATTTT. Its translation: CSVPGPREGSTDTQYF.

This clone has just one count. This sequence joins TRBV10-3 and TRBJ1-3; D not resolved. The germline V and J ends were trimmed by 0 bases and 3 bases, with 0 bases remaining between them. This CDR3 has 12 amino acids. The germline CDR1 and CDR2 sequences are ENHRY and SYGVKD. CDR3 DNA sequence: TGTGCCATCAGTGAGTCTGGAAACACCATATATTTT. As protein: CAISESGNTIYF.

V is TRBV11-2 and J is TRBJ2-7; D unresolved. The CDR3 contains 13 residues. V was trimmed by 3 bases and J by 3 bases, leaving 9 bases between them. The germline gives CDR1 SGHAT, CDR2 FQNNGV. The CDR3 loop reads CASSLTWVYEQYF. The CDR3 nucleotides read TGTGCCAGCAGCTTGACTTGGGTCTACGAGCAGTACTTC.

CDR3 sequence: CASSLEGYGYTF. Here the CDR3 DNA reads TGTGCCAGCAGCTTGGAGGGATATGGCTACACCTTC. The V gene is TRBV11-2, the J gene TRBJ1-2; no clear D gene. Deletions cut 3 bases from V and 5 bases from J, with 7 bases between. The germline V gene has CDR1 SGHAT and CDR2 FQNNGV. This CDR3 has 12 amino acids.

The V and J genes are TRBV7-9 and TRBJ2-5; no clear D. This CDR3 region has 12 residues. Trimming removed 5 bases from V and 7 bases from J, with 11 bases in between. Germline V lookup: CDR1 SEHNR, CDR2 FQNEAQ (reference sequence). This chain's CDR3 is CASSPQLGTQYF. The CDR3 coding sequence is TGTGCCAGCAGCCCTCAACTGGGGACCCAGTACTTC.

The J gene is TRBJ2-7, the V gene TRBV5-1, with 8 bases that match TRBD1. Germline values: CDR1 SGHRS, CDR2 YFSETQ. V shed 2 bases, J shed 7 bases, and the junction held 8 bases outside the gene matches. The CDR3 totals 14 residues. The CDR3 region is CASSFGAGGFEQYF. CDR3 sequence (DNA): TGCGCCAGCAGCTTCGGTGCAGGGGGCTTTGAGCAGTACTTC.

This chain uses TRBV19 with TRBJ2-6, with TRBD1 identical over 7 bases. Germline-derived CDR1 and CDR2 are LNHDA and SQIVND (reference sequence). Trimming took 2 bases from V and 1 from J; bases not matched to a gene: 8. The CDR3 has 18 residues. CDR3 DNA: TGTGCCAGTAGTATAAGAGGGACAGAAGGTTCTGGGGCCAACGTCCTGACTTTC. Protein sequence: CASSIRGTEGSGANVLTF.

This chain joins TRBV6-5 and TRBJ2-7; 11 bases match TRBD1. CDR1 MNHEY and CDR2 SVGAGI come from the germline V gene. The CDR3 consists of 15 residues. V shed 6 bases and J 4 bases; nucleotides not matched to a gene: 8. The CDR3 reads CASSFPGQGVYEQYF. CDR3 DNA: TGTGCCAGCAGCTTCCCGGGACAGGGGGTTTACGAGCAGTACTTC.

The V call is TRBV3-1 (or the pseudogene TRBV3-2), the J call TRBJ2-7; D is unclear. The CDR3 length is 11 residues. Trimming took off 4 bases at V and 2 bases at J, with 3 bases between the two ends. Germline-derived CDR1 and CDR2 are LGHDT and YNNKEL (reference sequence). CDR3 sequence reads: CASSRAYEQYF. The CDR3 region has the DNA TGTGCCAGCAGCCGAGCCTACGAGCAGTACTTC.

This chain uses TRBV19 with TRBJ1-1; 8 nucleotides align to TRBD1. Germline V CDR1 and CDR2: LNHDA, SQIVND (reference sequence). V lost 7 bases, J lost 1 base, and 11 bases stayed unmatched. The CDR3 sequence is 16 residues long. CDR3 amino acids: CASKGQVWGANTEAFF. CDR3 bases: TGTGCCAGTAAGGGACAGGTGTGGGGAGCGAACACTGAAGCTTTCTTT.

The chain uses TRBV7-9 and TRBJ2-7; 7 nucleotides line up with TRBD1. Germline-derived CDR1 and CDR2 are SEHNR and FQNEAQ (reference sequence). J gave up 7 bases and V 5 bases, and 8 bases lay outside the gene matches. The CDR3 is made up of 13 amino acids. In nucleotides, the CDR3 is TGTGCCAGCAGCCCCCCCTCGACAGGGGAGCAGTACTTC. This gives the protein CASSPPSTGEQYF.

The genes are TRBV19 and TRBJ2-3, with TRBD2 matching 10 bases. V shed 5 bases and J 2 bases; nucleotides not matched to a gene: 7. Germline CDR1 reads LNHDA; CDR2 reads SQIVND (reference sequence). The CDR3 covers 16 residues. The DNA of the CDR3 is TGTGCCAGTAGTGTTGTAGCGGGAGGACACACAGATACGCAGTATTTT. This translates into CASSVVAGGHTDTQYF.

The rearrangement uses TRBV6-2 or TRBV6-3 and TRBJ1-5, with D possibly TRBD1 on 5 matching bases. Germline-derived CDR1 and CDR2 are MNHEY and SVGEGT. Trimming shortened V by 2 bases and J by 6 bases, and 5 bases separated the two germline ends. The CDR3 has 12 amino acids. The CDR3 nucleotides are TGTGCCAGCAGTTACGGGGCTCAGCCCCAGCATTTT. Translation: CASSYGAQPQHF.

This chain links TRBV18 with TRBJ2-2; D is perhaps TRBD1 (5 bases). CDR1 is KGHSH and CDR2 is LQKENI in the germline V gene. Between the trimmed V and J ends, which lost 2 bases and 3 bases, there was a span of 10 bases. The CDR3 extends over 15 amino acids. The DNA of the CDR3 is TGTGCCAGCTCACCATGGAAAGGGGACACCGGGGAGCTGTTTTTT. Protein product: CASSPWKGDTGELFF.

The chain employs TRBV5-5 and TRBJ2-3, with a possible D match to TRBD2 (6 bases). The CDR3 contains 16 residues. Trimming shortened V by 4 bases and J by 4 bases, and 19 bases separated the two germline ends. Germline V gene sequence: CDR1 SGHKS, CDR2 YYEKEE (reference sequence). The CDR3 DNA sequence: TGTGCCAGCAGCGCCTCTAGCGCGATGGAGGCAGATACGCAGTATTTT. Its protein product is CASSASSAMEADTQYF.

V usage is TRBV5-1 and J usage is TRBJ2-3; the D gene is possibly TRBD1 (6 bases). CDR1 SGHRS and CDR2 YFSETQ come from the germline V gene. V lost 4 bases, J lost 0 bases, and 6 bases lay in between. The CDR3 totals 13 residues. The CDR3 region has the DNA TGCGCCAGCAGCCAGGGGAGCACAGATACGCAGTATTTT. The encoded protein is CASSQGSTDTQYF.

This clone was observed a few times. The chain employs TRBV5-1 and TRBJ2-3; TRBD2 might be the D (7 bases). Looked up from germline, CDR1 is SGHRS and CDR2 is YFSETQ. CDR3 size: 15 residues. The germline V and J ends were trimmed by 1 base and 5 bases, with 14 bases remaining between them. This chain's CDR3 is CASSLNGGALDTQYF. The DNA of the CDR3 is TGCGCCAGCAGCTTGAATGGGGGGGCGTTAGATACGCAGTATTTT.

The chain links TRBV2 to TRBJ1-5; perhaps TRBD1 as D (5 bases). This CDR3 comprises 14 residues. Trimming pared 6 bases from V and 0 bases from J, leaving 9 bases between. Per the germline V gene, CDR1 is SNHLY and CDR2 is FYNNEI. In DNA form, the CDR3 reads TGTGCCAGCAGGGACATGTATAGCAATCAGCCCCAGCATTTT. Translating gives CASRDMYSNQPQHF.

This clone has only one observation. The chain uses TRBV6-2 or TRBV6-3 and TRBJ2-1, with 13 bases identical to TRBD2. CDR1 and CDR2 from the germline V gene are MNHEY and SVGEGT. The CDR3 runs 13 residues. V gave up 5 bases and J gave up 12 bases; unmatched junction bases: 4. The CDR3 is CASSETSGRLQFF. The CDR3 DNA reads TGTGCCAGCAGTGAGACTAGCGGGAGGTTGCAGTTCTTC.

V and J are TRBV29-1 and TRBJ1-2, with a tentative D call TRBD1 (5 bases). The germline CDR1 and CDR2 sequences are SQVTM and ANQGSEA. The CDR3 runs to 17 residues. The V end was cut by 0 bases, the J end by 3 bases, with 20 bases between. CDR3 protein: CSVEEEVVVEQDYGYTF. The CDR3 DNA reads as TGCAGCGTTGAAGAGGAAGTTGTTGTAGAACAGGACTATGGCTACACCTTC.